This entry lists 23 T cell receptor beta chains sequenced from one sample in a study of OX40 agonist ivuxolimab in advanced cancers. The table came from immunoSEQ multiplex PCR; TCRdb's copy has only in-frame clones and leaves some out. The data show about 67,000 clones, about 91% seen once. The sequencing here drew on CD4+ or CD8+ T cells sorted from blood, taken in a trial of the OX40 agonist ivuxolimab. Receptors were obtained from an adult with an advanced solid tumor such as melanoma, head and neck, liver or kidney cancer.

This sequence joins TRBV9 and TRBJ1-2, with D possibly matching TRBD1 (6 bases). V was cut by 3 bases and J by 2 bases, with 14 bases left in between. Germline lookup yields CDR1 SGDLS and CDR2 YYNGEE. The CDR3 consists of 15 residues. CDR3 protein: CASSGDGTQNYGYTF. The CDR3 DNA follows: TGTGCCAGCAGCGGAGACGGGACACAAAACTATGGCTACACCTTC.

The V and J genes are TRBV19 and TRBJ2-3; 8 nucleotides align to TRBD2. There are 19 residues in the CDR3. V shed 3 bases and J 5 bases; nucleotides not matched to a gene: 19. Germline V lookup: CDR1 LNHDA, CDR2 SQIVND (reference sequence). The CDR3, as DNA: TGTGCCAGTAGTATGGACACCAAACCGGGACTAGGGGTGGAAGATACGCAGTATTTT. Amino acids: CASSMDTKPGLGVEDTQYF. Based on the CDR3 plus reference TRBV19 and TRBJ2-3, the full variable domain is DGGITQSPKYLFRKEGQNVTLSCEQNLNHDAMYWYRQDPGQGLRLIYYSQIVNDFQKGDIAEGYSVSREKKESFPLTVTSAQKNPTAFYLCASSMDTKPGLGVEDTQYFGPGTRLTVL.

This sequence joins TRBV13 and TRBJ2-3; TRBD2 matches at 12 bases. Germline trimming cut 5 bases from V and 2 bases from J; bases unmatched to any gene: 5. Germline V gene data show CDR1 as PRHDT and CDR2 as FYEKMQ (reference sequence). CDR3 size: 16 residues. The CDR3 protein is CASSHGLAGTTDTQYF. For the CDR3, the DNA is TGTGCCAGCAGCCACGGACTAGCGGGAACCACAGATACGCAGTATTTT.

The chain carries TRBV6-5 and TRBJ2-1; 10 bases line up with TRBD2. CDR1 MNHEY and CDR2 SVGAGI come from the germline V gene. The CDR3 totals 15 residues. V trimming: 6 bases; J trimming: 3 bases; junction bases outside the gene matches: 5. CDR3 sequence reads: CASSELAGYYNEQFF. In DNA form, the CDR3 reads TGTGCCAGCAGCGAACTAGCGGGGTACTACAATGAGCAGTTCTTC.

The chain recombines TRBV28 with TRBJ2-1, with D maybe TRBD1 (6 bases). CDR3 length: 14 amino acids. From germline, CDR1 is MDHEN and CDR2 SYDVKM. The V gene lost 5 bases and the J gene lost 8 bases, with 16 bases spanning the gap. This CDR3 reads CASSILQGWDEQFF. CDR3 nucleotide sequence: TGTGCCAGCAGTATTCTACAGGGATGGGATGAGCAGTTCTTC.

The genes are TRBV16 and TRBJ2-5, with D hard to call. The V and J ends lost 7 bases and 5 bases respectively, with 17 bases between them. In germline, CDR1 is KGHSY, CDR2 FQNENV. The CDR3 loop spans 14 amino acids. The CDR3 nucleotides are TGTGCCAGCACCTCCAGTGGGGATTGGGAGACCCAGTACTTC. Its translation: CASTSSGDWETQYF.

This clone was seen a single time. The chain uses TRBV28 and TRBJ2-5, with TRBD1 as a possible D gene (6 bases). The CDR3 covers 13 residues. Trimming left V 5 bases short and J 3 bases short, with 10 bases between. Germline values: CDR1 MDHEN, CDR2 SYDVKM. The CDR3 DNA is TGTGCCAGCAGTCTCGGACAGAAAGAGACCCAGTACTTC. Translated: CASSLGQKETQYF.

Here the CDR3 DNA reads TGCGCCAGCAGCCAAGTGGGGGGAGAGACCCAGTACTTC. This codes for CASSQVGGETQYF. The chain couples TRBV4-3 to TRBJ2-5, with a weak D call TRBD2 (6 bases). Trimming removed 1 base from V and 4 bases from J, with 7 bases in between. The CDR3 runs 13 residues. Germline V gene data show CDR1 as LGHNA and CDR2 as YSLEER.

The CDR3 coding sequence is TGTGCCAGCAGTCAACCCCTCAGGACTCTCTCTTCGGTCCGAGAGCAGTACTTC. This encodes CASSQPLRTLSSVREQYF. The chain links TRBV28 to TRBJ2-7, with D perhaps TRBD2 (5 bases). This CDR3 is 18 amino acids long. Trimming cost V 5 bases and J 7 bases, with 30 bases left between them. Germline CDR1 is MDHEN and CDR2 is SYDVKM.

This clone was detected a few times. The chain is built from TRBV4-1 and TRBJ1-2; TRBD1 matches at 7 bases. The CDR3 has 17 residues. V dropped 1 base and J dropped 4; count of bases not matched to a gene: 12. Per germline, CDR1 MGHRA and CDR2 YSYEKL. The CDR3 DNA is TGCGCCAGCAGCCAAGCTCAGAGCACAAGGGGGCTCTATGGCTACACCTTC. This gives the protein CASSQAQSTRGLYGYTF.

The CDR3 coding sequence is TGCAGCGTTGAACCGGGAACGTATTTAGCAGAAGAGACCCAGTACTTC. Its protein is CSVEPGTYLAEETQYF. The chain combines TRBV29-1 with TRBJ2-5, with TRBD2 as a possible D gene (5 bases). The CDR3 totals 16 residues. Deletions cut 2 bases from V and 3 bases from J, with 19 bases between. Germline loops: CDR1 SQVTM, CDR2 ANQGSEA.

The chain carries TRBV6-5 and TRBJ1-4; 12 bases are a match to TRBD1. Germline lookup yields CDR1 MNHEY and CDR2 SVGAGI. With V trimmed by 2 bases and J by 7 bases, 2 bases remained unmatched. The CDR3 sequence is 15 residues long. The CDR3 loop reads CASSYGGQGAEKLFF. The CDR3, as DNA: TGTGCCAGCAGTTACGGGGGACAGGGGGCTGAAAAACTGTTTTTT.

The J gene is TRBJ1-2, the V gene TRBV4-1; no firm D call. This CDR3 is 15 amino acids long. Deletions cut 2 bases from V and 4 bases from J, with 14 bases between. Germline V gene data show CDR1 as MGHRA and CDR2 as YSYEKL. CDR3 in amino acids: CASSQTSTDLYGYTF. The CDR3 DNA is TGCGCCAGCAGCCAAACGTCAACCGATCTCTATGGCTACACCTTC.

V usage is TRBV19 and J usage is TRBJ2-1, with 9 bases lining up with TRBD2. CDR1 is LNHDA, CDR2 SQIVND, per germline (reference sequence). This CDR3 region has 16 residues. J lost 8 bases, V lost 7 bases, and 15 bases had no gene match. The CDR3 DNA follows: TGTGCCAGTACCCCCACGGTCCTAGCGGGAAGGGATGAGCAGTTCTTC. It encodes CASTPTVLAGRDEQFF.

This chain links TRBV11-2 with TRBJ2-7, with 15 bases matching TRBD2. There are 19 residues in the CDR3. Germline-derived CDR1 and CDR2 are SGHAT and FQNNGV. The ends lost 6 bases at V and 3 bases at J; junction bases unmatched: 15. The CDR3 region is CASRRGLAGGSPTLYEQYF. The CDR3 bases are TGTGCCAGCAGACGGGGACTAGCGGGAGGAAGCCCTACACTCTACGAGCAGTACTTC. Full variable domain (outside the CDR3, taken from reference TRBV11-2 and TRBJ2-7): EAGVAQSPRYKIIEKRQSVAFWCNPISGHATLYWYQQILGQGPKLLIQFQNNGVVDDSQLPKDRFSAERLKGVDSTLKIQPAKLEDSAVYLCASRRGLAGGSPTLYEQYFGPGTRLTVT.

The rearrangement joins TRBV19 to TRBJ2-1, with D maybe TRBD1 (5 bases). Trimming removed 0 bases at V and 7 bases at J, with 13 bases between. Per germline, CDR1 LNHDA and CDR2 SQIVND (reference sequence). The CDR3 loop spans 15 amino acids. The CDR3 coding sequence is TGTGCCAGTAGTATAGATGACAGCCCGACTAATGAGCAGTTCTTC. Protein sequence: CASSIDDSPTNEQFF.

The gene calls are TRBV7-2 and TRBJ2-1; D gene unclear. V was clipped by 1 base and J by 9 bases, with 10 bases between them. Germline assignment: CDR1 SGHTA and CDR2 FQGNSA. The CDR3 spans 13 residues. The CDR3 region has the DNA TGTGCCAGCAGCTTAGGCACCCCGGGTGAGCAGTTCTTC. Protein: CASSLGTPGEQFF. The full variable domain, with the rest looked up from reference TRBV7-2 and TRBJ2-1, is GAGVSQSPSNKVTEKGKDVELRCDPISGHTALYWYRQSLGQGLEFLIYFQGNSAPDKSGLPSDRFSAERTGGSVSTLTIQRTQQEDSAVYLCASSLGTPGEQFFGPGTRLTVL.

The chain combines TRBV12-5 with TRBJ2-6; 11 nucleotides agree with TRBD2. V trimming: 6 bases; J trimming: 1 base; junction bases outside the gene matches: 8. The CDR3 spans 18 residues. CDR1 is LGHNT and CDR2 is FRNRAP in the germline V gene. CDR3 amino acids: CASGFTSGGGSGANVLTF. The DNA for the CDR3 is TGTGCTAGTGGATTTACTAGCGGGGGCGGGTCTGGGGCCAACGTCCTGACTTTC. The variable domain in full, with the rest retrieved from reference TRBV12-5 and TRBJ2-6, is DARVTQTPRHKVTEMGQEVTMRCQPILGHNTVFWYRQTMMQGLELLAYFRNRAPLDDSGMPKDRFSAEMPDATLATLKIQPSEPRDSAVYFCASGFTSGGGSGANVLTFGAGSRLTVL.

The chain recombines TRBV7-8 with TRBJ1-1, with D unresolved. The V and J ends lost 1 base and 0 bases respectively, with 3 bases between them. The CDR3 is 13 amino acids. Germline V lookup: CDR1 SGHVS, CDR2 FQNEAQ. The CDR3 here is CASSLEMNTEAFF. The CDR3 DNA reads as TGTGCCAGCAGCTTAGAGATGAACACTGAAGCTTTCTTT.

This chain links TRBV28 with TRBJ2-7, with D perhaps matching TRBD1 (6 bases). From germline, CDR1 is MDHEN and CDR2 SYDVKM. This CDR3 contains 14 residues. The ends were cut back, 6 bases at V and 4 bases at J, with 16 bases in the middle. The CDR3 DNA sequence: TGTGCCAGCAGGTCTTTGGACAGCAATTACGAGCAGTACTTC. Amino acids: CASRSLDSNYEQYF.

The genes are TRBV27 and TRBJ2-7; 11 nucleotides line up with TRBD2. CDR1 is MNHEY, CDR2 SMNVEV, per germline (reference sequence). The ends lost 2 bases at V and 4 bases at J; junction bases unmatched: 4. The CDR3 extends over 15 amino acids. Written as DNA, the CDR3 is TGTGCCAGCAGTTTAGTAGCGGGAGGGCCTTACGAGCAGTACTTC. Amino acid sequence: CASSLVAGGPYEQYF.

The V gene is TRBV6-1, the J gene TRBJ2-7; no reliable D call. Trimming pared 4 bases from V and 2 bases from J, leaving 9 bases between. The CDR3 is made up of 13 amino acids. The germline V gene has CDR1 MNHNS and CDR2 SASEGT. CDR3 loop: CASSVFKTYEQYF. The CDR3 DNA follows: TGTGCCAGCAGTGTTTTTAAAACCTACGAGCAGTACTTC.

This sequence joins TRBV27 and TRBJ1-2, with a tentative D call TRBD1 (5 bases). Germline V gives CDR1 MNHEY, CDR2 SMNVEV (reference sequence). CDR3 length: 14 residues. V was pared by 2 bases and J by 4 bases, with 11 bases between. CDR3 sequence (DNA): TGTGCCAGCAGTTTAGTGGGGGATGCCTATGGCTACACCTTC. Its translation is CASSLVGDAYGYTF.